Below, one T cell receptor (beta chain) is given with its context. Its antigen remains unidentified. Base qualities are not at hand, and no much larger clone is one base apart. Sequences ENHRY (CDR1) and SYGVKD (CDR2) are obtained from the germline V gene. The CDR3, from cysteine to phenylalanine, totals 11 residues. Solely the CDR3 DNA is kept, with 33 bases framed from the first base. V lost 7 bases and J lost 6 bases; the stretch between them is 7 bases long. The sample belongs to a study of HIV-infected patients and healthy controls (dated by TCRdb to the mid-2010s). Libraries were built with 5' RACE. Data came from an Illumina MiSeq. The public reads were quality trimmed at Q25 with fastp and then assembled into clones with MiXCR by TCRdb, keeping productive beta chains. Here each entry gathers all rows of one CDR3 protein and keeps the most common genes and DNA. The sample table records 65,000 to 70,000 distinct CDR3 sequences; 15% to 20% of these occur just once. The ten largest clones take up approximately 6% of the sample.

This TCR derives from a human donor in good health. The V and J genes are TRBV10-3 and TRBJ1-3, and TRBD1 may be the D gene, going by 5 matching bases. Sequencing was performed on CD4+ T cells from blood. CDR3 protein: CAITGANTIYF. The bases are TGTGCCATCACCGGGGCAAACACCATATATTTT.